These T cell receptor beta chains were read from a single sample in a study of T cells expressing NK-cell markers. Reprocessing the 5' RACE reads, TCRdb reports a single entry for every CDR3 protein and omits DNA. Here the sample table reports fewer than 7,500 distinct CDR3 sequences. The sequenced sample consisted of blood T cells: a sorted CD56 or NKG2C T cell subset, CD4+ or CD8+ T cells, or bulk PBMC T cells (not recorded which). These receptor sequences come from a man in his late teens or twenties in good health. Each CDR3 is given with its conserved first and last residue. Each record gives: J gene, V gene, clone size, CDR3 protein. Where a row states a size, it is once, few, many or the class of an expanded clone; other rows omit it.

>TRBJ2-2|TRBV19|-
CASSTSGGDTGELFF
>TRBJ2-7|TRBV19|-
CASSAGQGRNEQYF
>TRBJ2-6|TRBV27|-
CASSQQVNTGANVLTF
>TRBJ2-3|TRBV6-4|-
CASSDGTGGGDTQYF
>TRBJ2-6|TRBV30|-
CAWEKGAGANVLTF
>TRBJ2-1|TRBV6-4|-
CASSLVAGSGYEQFF
>TRBJ2-7|TRBV7-2|-
CASSLAASGRREQYF
>TRBJ1-4|TRBV6-5|-
CASSYGEGAVEKLFF
>TRBJ1-2|TRBV5-1|-
CASSQGQGFGYTF
>TRBJ2-7|TRBV19|-
CATGTSGSYEQYF
>TRBJ2-2|TRBV6-4|-
CASSDSREPNTGELFF
>TRBJ2-7|TRBV20-1|-
CSARGEDTKWGEQYF
>TRBJ2-2|TRBV6-4|-
CASSDASPTGELFF
>TRBJ2-1|TRBV6-2/TRBV6-3|-
CASSSGGDYNEQFF
>TRBJ2-3|TRBV7-6|medium-sized
CASSWVRRGTQYF
>TRBJ2-1|TRBV29-1|-
CSASRFYGPEQFF
>TRBJ2-2|TRBV6-2/TRBV6-3|-
CASSHTWSGRGELFF
>TRBJ2-4|TRBV18|-
CASSPNGLAGGRDIQYF
>TRBJ1-5|TRBV7-9|-
CASSLDSQPQHF
>TRBJ2-1|TRBV7-9|-
CASRAFEGLENEQFF
>TRBJ1-2|TRBV6-5|-
CASSYSEGVLVFGYTF
>TRBJ1-1|TRBV6-6|-
CASRTPTDTEAFF
>TRBJ1-5|TRBV12-3/TRBV12-4|-
CASSFSGQPQHF
>TRBJ2-1|TRBV3-1|-
CASSQGGRAGSSYNEQFF
>TRBJ2-5|TRBV6-2/TRBV6-3|-
CASNMDARETQYF
>TRBJ1-4|TRBV4-3|-
CASSQASGTGDEKLFF
>TRBJ2-1|TRBV11-2|-
CASSSQPMAGRVHNEQFF
>TRBJ2-7|TRBV27|medium-sized
CASSLLTGYEQYF
>TRBJ2-2|TRBV19|-
CASSSPDRVPAWELFF
>TRBJ2-6|TRBV15|-
CATSADTGSGANVLTF
>TRBJ1-2|TRBV7-9|-
CASSSAPDRLQGGGYTF
>TRBJ2-7|TRBV4-2|-
CASSQGGGDSSYEQYF
>TRBJ1-5|TRBV6-1|-
CASSEAGTGYQPQHF
>TRBJ2-5|TRBV6-2/TRBV6-3|-
CASSYGSAQETQYF
>TRBJ2-7|TRBV7-8|-
CASSPLLDREGSSKPEQYF
>TRBJ2-1|TRBV6-4|-
CASSPNSGVNEQFF
>TRBJ2-7|TRBV7-2|large
CASSPDYASYEQYF
>TRBJ1-2|TRBV29-1|-
CSVPTGTGYTF
>TRBJ1-2|TRBV10-3|-
CAISESSQRPRSVYGYTF
>TRBJ2-7|TRBV4-2|medium-sized
CASSQDKEAPSYEQYF
>TRBJ1-1|TRBV20-1|-
CSARDIGVWTEAFF
>TRBJ1-6|TRBV20-1|medium-sized
CSASSGQDSSPLHF
>TRBJ2-1|TRBV20-1|-
CSARKPSGYNEQFF
>TRBJ2-3|TRBV12-3/TRBV12-4|large
CASSIAADGTDTQYF
>TRBJ1-6|TRBV5-1|-
CASSLDAGNSPLHF
>TRBJ1-1|TRBV20-1|-
CSARGGEGFSGTEAFF
>TRBJ2-5|TRBV6-5|-
CASSYSNQGIGETQYF
>TRBJ1-1|TRBV6-2/TRBV6-3|-
CASRFSGRTNTEAFF
>TRBJ2-2|TRBV6-4|-
CASSERGGGGELFF
>TRBJ2-1|TRBV29-1|medium-sized
CSGSGSGSYNEQFF
>TRBJ1-2|TRBV19|-
CASSIGPDYGYTF
>TRBJ2-7|TRBV4-2|-
CASSQVATASPYEQYF
>TRBJ2-3|TRBV4-3|-
CASSQDYGAADTQYF
>TRBJ2-1|TRBV4-3|-
CASSQDPEAAYNEQFF
>TRBJ2-1|TRBV7-3|medium-sized
CASSPDYNEQFF
>TRBJ2-1|TRBV20-1|-
CSANTALGRGIYNEQFF
>TRBJ2-6|TRBV6-2/TRBV6-3|-
CASSGRGDGANVLTF
>TRBJ1-1|TRBV18|-
CASSPPRGASEPEAFF
>TRBJ2-1|TRBV11-2|-
CASSPLVGLYNEQFF
>TRBJ2-1|TRBV5-1|-
CASSLVAAAAYNEQFF